This paragraph reports one T cell receptor (beta chain). Its specificity is unknown. The sample originates from a study of brain T cells in children with intractable seizures. Findings of the study overall: Pre- and post-surgery blood differed in depth, so pre-surgery absences may be undersampling. Patients' HCMV serostatus was unknown; virus specificity rests on CDR3 similarity alone.

Time point in this sample: blood from clinic visit 5 months post-surgery; TSC patient then seizure free. Only cases whose brain tissue showed the highest T cell transcript signatures were sequenced. This CDR3 is 15 amino acids long. The V gene's germline CDR1 is MGHRA and CDR2 YSYEKL. Trimming left V 0 bases short and J 6 bases short, with 14 bases between. Sequencing was performed with immunoSEQ multiplex PCR; in TCRdb, only in-frame clones are kept and a portion is missing. The sample contains under 400,000 clones, 93% of which appear only once. The source material was peripheral blood, sampled roughly 5 months after surgery. This sequence was found in a boy under three years old with tuberous sclerosis and intractable seizures. The chain couples TRBV4-1 to TRBJ1-2; D possibly corresponds to TRBD1 (5 bases). This CDR3 is CASSQDQGRADGYTF. CDR3 sequence (DNA): TGCGCCAGCAGCCAAGATCAGGGAAGGGCCGATGGCTACACCTTC.